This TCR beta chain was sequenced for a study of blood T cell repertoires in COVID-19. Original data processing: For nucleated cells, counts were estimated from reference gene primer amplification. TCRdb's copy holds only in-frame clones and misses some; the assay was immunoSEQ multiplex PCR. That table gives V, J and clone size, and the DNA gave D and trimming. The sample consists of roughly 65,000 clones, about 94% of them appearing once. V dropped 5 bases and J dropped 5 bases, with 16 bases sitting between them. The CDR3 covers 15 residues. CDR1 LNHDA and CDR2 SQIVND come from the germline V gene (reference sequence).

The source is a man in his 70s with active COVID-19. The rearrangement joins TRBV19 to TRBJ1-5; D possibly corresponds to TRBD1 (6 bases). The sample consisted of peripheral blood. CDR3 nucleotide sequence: TGTGCCAGTAGTTTTAAGACAGGAGAAGATCAGCCCCAGCATTTT. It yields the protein CASSFKTGEDQPQHF.